Included here is one T cell receptor (beta chain) sequence, with context. Its cognate antigen is unknown. From the 5' RACE reads, TCRdb called clonotypes with MiXCR, one entry per CDR3 protein. Of over 600,000 distinct CDR3 sequences listed, about 20% are singletons. These data come from a study of identical twins. Findings of the study overall: Invariant MAIT and iNKT cells may have partly biased zero-insertion analyses.

Germline values: CDR1 SGHVS, CDR2 FNYEAQ. CDR3 length equals 19 residues. Trimming took 1 base from V and 0 from J; bases not matched to a gene: 12. This same sample was also taken into another study, of T cells expressing NK-cell markers. That paper states: Source material for TCR beta repertoires consisted of sorted CD3+CD56+NKG2C+, CD3+CD56+NKG2C- and CD3+CD56-NKG2C+ T cells. The CD3+CD56-NKG2C+ fraction was also led by these clonotypes in several donors.

The rearrangement joins TRBV7-6 to TRBJ2-1, with 7 nucleotides matching TRBD1. This clonotype originated in a woman under 30 in good health. Specimen: PBMCs. As DNA, the CDR3 is TGTGCCAGCAGCTTAGTGCCCGTCGGCAGGGACAGCTCCTACAATGAGCAGTTCTTC. This codes for CASSLVPVGRDSSYNEQFF.